The clone carrying this T cell receptor (beta chain) was detected a few times. Together with a sample-barcoded 5' primer, a J-beta primer mix was included in a second PCR lasting roughly 6 to 12 cycles. MiXCR, applied by TCRdb to the 5' RACE reads, yields one record per CDR3 protein. The table includes under 750,000 distinct CDR3 sequences, roughly 43% detected once. These data come from a study of blood T cells in healthy people across ages. The CDR3 has 15 amino acids. Between the trimmed V and J ends, which lost 0 bases and 3 bases, there was a span of 11 bases. Per germline, CDR1 SGHRS and CDR2 YFSETQ.

The sequenced sample was blood. The clonotype comes from a man at least 80 years old in good health. The V call is TRBV5-1, the J call TRBJ2-3; D unclear. CDR3 protein: CASSLDYRVTDTQYF. The CDR3 DNA reads as TGCGCCAGCAGCTTGGATTATAGGGTAACAGATACGCAGTATTTT.